Listed below are T cell receptor beta chains from one sample, sequenced in a study of blood T cells in healthy people across ages. Via MiXCR, TCRdb re-called the 5' RACE reads, giving one row per CDR3 protein. The sample lists 450,000 to 600,000 distinct CDR3 sequences, about 26% occurring once. This same sample was also taken into another study, of T cells of mothers and their children.

Sequenced sample: blood. These receptors all come from a boy between 2 and 10 years old in good health. CDR3s include the opening cysteine and the closing phenylalanine or tryptophan. Each record gives: J gene, clone size, D gene, V gene, CDR3 length, CDR3 protein, CDR3 DNA. D genes are given only for firm matches. Not all rows give a size; the values are once, few, many and, for expanded clones, a class.

j_gene: TRBJ1-1; abundance: few; d_gene: -; v_gene: TRBV6-8; len: 12; CDR3aa: CARTQGNTEAFF; CDR3nt: TGTGCCAGAACTCAGGGAAACACTGAAGCTTTCTTT
j_gene: TRBJ2-7; abundance: -; d_gene: TRBD2; v_gene: TRBV7-9; len: 16; CDR3aa: CASSHVLAGAAYEQYF; CDR3nt: TGTGCCAGCAGCCACGTCCTAGCGGGGGCCGCCTACGAGCAGTACTTC
j_gene: TRBJ2-1; abundance: -; d_gene: TRBD2; v_gene: TRBV11-2; len: 15; CDR3aa: CASSILAASNNEQFF; CDR3nt: TGTGCCAGCAGCATACTAGCGGCTTCTAACAATGAGCAGTTCTTC
j_gene: TRBJ2-5; abundance: few; d_gene: -; v_gene: TRBV30; len: 11; CDR3aa: CAWSGQETQYF; CDR3nt: TGTGCCTGGAGTGGTCAAGAGACCCAGTACTTC
j_gene: TRBJ2-5; abundance: few; d_gene: TRBD2; v_gene: TRBV7-2; len: 17; CDR3aa: CASSLTPSGIFQETQYF; CDR3nt: TGTGCCAGCAGCTTAACGCCTAGCGGGATTTTCCAAGAGACCCAGTACTTC
j_gene: TRBJ2-7; abundance: few; d_gene: -; v_gene: TRBV7-9; len: 16; CDR3aa: CASSRIRHPYSYEQYF; CDR3nt: TGTGCCAGCAGCCGGATTAGACACCCTTACTCCTACGAGCAGTACTTC
j_gene: TRBJ2-5; abundance: few; d_gene: TRBD2; v_gene: TRBV6-5; len: 16; CDR3aa: CASSYITSGSGETQYF; CDR3nt: TGTGCCAGCAGTTACATTACTAGCGGGAGTGGTGAGACCCAGTACTTC
j_gene: TRBJ1-5; abundance: -; d_gene: -; v_gene: TRBV7-8; len: 16; CDR3aa: CASSRGSALWDQPQHF; CDR3nt: TGTGCCAGCAGCCGGGGGTCGGCGCTGTGGGATCAGCCCCAGCATTTT
j_gene: TRBJ1-4; abundance: -; d_gene: TRBD1; v_gene: TRBV5-1; len: 13; CDR3aa: CASSLGDREKLFF; CDR3nt: TGCGCCAGCAGCTTGGGGGACAGGGAAAAACTGTTTTTT
j_gene: TRBJ1-1; abundance: -; d_gene: TRBD1; v_gene: TRBV5-1; len: 15; CDR3aa: CASSFAGQGDTEAFF; CDR3nt: TGCGCCAGCAGCTTCGCGGGACAGGGTGACACTGAAGCTTTCTTT
j_gene: TRBJ2-4; abundance: many; d_gene: -; v_gene: TRBV18; len: 15; CDR3aa: CASSRTGLAKNIQYF; CDR3nt: TGTGCCAGCTCACGGACGGGCCTAGCCAAAAACATTCAGTACTTC
j_gene: TRBJ2-7; abundance: -; d_gene: TRBD1; v_gene: TRBV3-1; len: 13; CDR3aa: CASTRQGPYEQYF; CDR3nt: TGTGCCAGCACCAGACAGGGTCCCTACGAGCAGTACTTC
j_gene: TRBJ1-2; abundance: few; d_gene: -; v_gene: TRBV28; len: 13; CDR3aa: CASSFGGRASYTF; CDR3nt: TGTGCCAGCAGTTTCGGGGGCAGGGCCTCCTACACCTTC
j_gene: TRBJ1-1; abundance: -; d_gene: -; v_gene: TRBV3-1; len: 13; CDR3aa: CASSQDRTDEAFF; CDR3nt: TGTGCCAGCAGCCAAGATCGCACAGACGAAGCTTTCTTT
j_gene: TRBJ1-6; abundance: -; d_gene: TRBD1; v_gene: TRBV20-1; len: 14; CDR3aa: CSAIAGTENSPLHF; CDR3nt: TGCAGTGCTATCGCCGGGACAGAGAATTCACCCCTCCACTTT
j_gene: TRBJ2-7; abundance: few; d_gene: -; v_gene: TRBV7-9; len: 15; CDR3aa: CASSLDPAGAYEQYF; CDR3nt: TGTGCCAGCAGCTTAGATCCCGCAGGGGCTTACGAGCAGTACTTC
j_gene: TRBJ2-6; abundance: -; d_gene: TRBD1; v_gene: TRBV20-1; len: 15; CDR3aa: CSARTGGSGANVLTF; CDR3nt: TGCAGTGCTAGGACAGGGGGCTCTGGGGCCAACGTCCTGACTTTC
j_gene: TRBJ2-7; abundance: -; d_gene: -; v_gene: TRBV12-3/TRBV12-4; len: 17; CDR3aa: CASSHNVRRRWTYEQYF; CDR3nt: TGTGCCAGCAGCCACAACGTCCGACGGAGGTGGACCTACGAGCAGTACTTC